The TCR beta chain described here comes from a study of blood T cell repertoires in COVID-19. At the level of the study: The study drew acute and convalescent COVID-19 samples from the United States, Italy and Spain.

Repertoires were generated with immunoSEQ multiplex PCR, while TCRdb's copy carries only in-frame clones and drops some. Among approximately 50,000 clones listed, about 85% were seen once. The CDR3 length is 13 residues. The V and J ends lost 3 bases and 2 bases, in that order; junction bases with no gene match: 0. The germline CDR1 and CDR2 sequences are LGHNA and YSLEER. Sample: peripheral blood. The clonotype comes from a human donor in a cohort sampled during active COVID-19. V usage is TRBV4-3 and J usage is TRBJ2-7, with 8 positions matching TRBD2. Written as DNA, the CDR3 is TGCGCCAGCAGCCAGCGGGGGGCCTACGAGCAGTACTTC. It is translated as CASSQRGAYEQYF.